The 23 T cell receptor beta chains given below trace back to one sample, sequenced in a study of blood T cell repertoires in COVID-19. TCRdb keeps only in-frame clones here, not all; method: immunoSEQ multiplex PCR. The table includes 120,000 to 150,000 clones, around 90% detected once. The sample consisted of peripheral blood. These receptors came from a woman aged 80 or older with acute or convalescent COVID-19.

The chain is built from TRBV19 and TRBJ1-6, with a weak D call TRBD1 (6 bases). The CDR3 loop spans 14 amino acids. CDR1 is LNHDA and CDR2 is SQIVND in the germline V gene (reference sequence). The V gene lost 3 bases and the J gene lost 8 bases, with 11 bases spanning the gap. The CDR3 nucleotides are TGTGCCAGTAGTATCCAGGGGTGGGATTCACCCCTCCACTTT. Its protein product is CASSIQGWDSPLHF.

This clone was seen only once. The rearrangement uses TRBV19 and TRBJ1-1; 8 nucleotides match TRBD1. From germline, CDR1 is LNHDA and CDR2 SQIVND (reference sequence). The CDR3 runs 16 residues. With 8 bases clipped from V and 0 bases from J, the junction kept 11 bases outside the gene matches. CDR3 region: CASLSRGLNMNTEAFF. The CDR3 nucleotides read TGTGCCAGTCTTAGCAGGGGGCTTAACATGAACACTGAAGCTTTCTTT.

In nucleotides, the CDR3 is TGTGCCAGCAGCGGCGGACAGGGAGGTATCACTGAAGCTTTCTTT. Translating it yields CASSGGQGGITEAFF. The gene calls are TRBV9 and TRBJ1-1; 8 bases align to TRBD1. V shed 3 bases, J shed 4 bases, and the junction held 8 bases outside the gene matches. Germline-derived CDR1 and CDR2 are SGDLS and YYNGEE. The CDR3 extends over 15 amino acids.

The V gene is TRBV7-2, the J gene TRBJ2-7; weak D call: TRBD2 (5 bases). There are 14 residues in the CDR3. Trimming removed 3 bases from V and 6 bases from J, with 15 bases in between. CDR1 is SGHTA and CDR2 is FQGNSA in the germline V gene. The CDR3 DNA reads TGTGCCAGCAGCTTGATGGTGAGCGGTAGCGAGCAGTACTTC. It yields the protein CASSLMVSGSEQYF.

This chain uses TRBV2 with TRBJ2-2; 12 bases match TRBD1. With 5 bases clipped from V and 3 bases from J, the junction kept 4 bases outside the gene matches. The length of the CDR3 is 16 residues. Per germline, CDR1 SNHLY and CDR2 FYNNEI. CDR3 sequence: CASSIGTGGHTGELFF. The CDR3 region has the DNA TGTGCCAGCAGTATTGGGACAGGGGGCCACACCGGGGAGCTGTTTTTT.

The chain carries TRBV19 and TRBJ2-7; possible D gene TRBD2, 6 bases. The germline CDR1 and CDR2 sequences are LNHDA and SQIVND (reference sequence). V gave up 6 bases and J gave up 5 bases, with 14 bases separating them. The CDR3 is made up of 13 amino acids. CDR3 nucleotide sequence: TGTGCCAGTAGCCATAACGGCGGGAACGAGCAGTACTTC. It yields the protein CASSHNGGNEQYF.

This chain connects TRBV6-1 to TRBJ1-1; 7 bases are shared with TRBD1. The germline gives CDR1 MNHNS, CDR2 SASEGT. This CDR3 is built from 17 residues. The ends lost 2 bases at V and 1 base at J; junction bases unmatched: 10. The chain's CDR3 is CASSELGQPYQNTEAFF. The DNA of the CDR3 is TGTGCCAGCAGTGAATTGGGACAGCCATATCAGAACACTGAAGCTTTCTTT.

The rearrangement links TRBV6-6 to TRBJ1-2, with a tentative D call TRBD1 (5 bases). The length of the CDR3 is 14 residues. Germline CDR1 MNHNY, CDR2 SVGAGI (reference sequence). V gave up 4 bases and J gave up 8 bases, with 17 bases separating them. In DNA form, the CDR3 reads TGTGCCAGCAGTTTCAAACCAGGGAATGGCGGCTACACCTTC. Translated, it gives CASSFKPGNGGYTF.

V and J are TRBV30 and TRBJ1-5; 10 bases match TRBD1. J was trimmed by 6 bases and V by 1 base; bases with no gene match: 6. CDR1 GTSNPN and CDR2 SVGIG come from the germline V gene (reference sequence). This CDR3 comprises 15 residues. The CDR3 DNA sequence: TGTGCCTGGAGTGGAAGGACAGGGGGAGGTCAGCCCCAGCATTTT. It specifies CAWSGRTGGGQPQHF.

The V gene is TRBV29-1, the J gene TRBJ2-5, with 9 bases that match TRBD1. From germline, CDR1 is SQVTM and CDR2 ANQGSEA. V shed 7 bases and J 1 base; nucleotides not matched to a gene: 7. This CDR3 has 14 amino acids. The DNA for the CDR3 is TGCAGCGAGAGCACAGGGGGCGTCCAAGAGACCCAGTACTTC. Translated, it gives CSESTGGVQETQYF.

This clone has just one count. The chain uses TRBV4-1 and TRBJ1-3; D not resolved. The CDR3 is 20 residues long. CDR1 is MGHRA and CDR2 is YSYEKL in the germline V gene. The V gene lost 0 bases and the J gene lost 4 bases, with 25 bases spanning the gap. CDR3 residues: CASSQDPMGAGRGVGNTIYF. The CDR3 nucleotides read TGCGCCAGCAGCCAAGATCCTATGGGAGCCGGCCGGGGAGTCGGAAACACCATATATTTT.

Only one count was recorded for this clone. The rearrangement joins TRBV10-3 to TRBJ2-7; D remains unclear. This CDR3 is built from 11 residues. CDR1 and CDR2 from the germline V gene are ENHRY and SYGVKD. The V and J ends lost 6 bases and 7 bases respectively, with 10 bases between them. In DNA, the CDR3 is TGTGCCATCAGCCGAGACTTTGAGCAGTACTTC. Translation: CAISRDFEQYF.

The chain has TRBV5-1 and TRBJ1-6, with 7 positions matching TRBD1. Trimming took 1 base from V and 6 from J; bases not matched to a gene: 7. The CDR3 runs 16 residues. Germline loops: CDR1 SGHRS, CDR2 YFSETQ. The CDR3 nucleotides are TGCGCCAGCAGCTTGTACGTTCGGGACAGTAATTCACCCCTCCACTTT. Protein: CASSLYVRDSNSPLHF. The whole variable domain, filled in from reference TRBV5-1 and TRBJ1-6, reads KAGVTQTPRYLIKTRGQQVTLSCSPISGHRSVSWYQQTPGQGLQFLFEYFSETQRNKGNFPGRFSGRQFSNSRSEMNVSTLELGDSALYLCASSLYVRDSNSPLHFGNGTRLTVT.

The sample holds one count of this clone. This sequence joins TRBV12-3 or TRBV12-4 and TRBJ2-3; no firm D call. The CDR3 consists of 11 residues. V was pared by 6 bases and J by 6 bases, with 7 bases between. CDR3 protein: CASRERDTQYF. CDR3 nucleotide sequence: TGTGCCAGCAGGGAGAGGGATACGCAGTATTTT.

V gene TRBV27 combines with J gene TRBJ2-2, with D tentatively TRBD2 (6 bases). Germline V lookup: CDR1 MNHEY, CDR2 SMNVEV (reference sequence). V gave up 3 bases and J gave up 6 bases, with 8 bases separating them. The CDR3 runs to 13 residues. CDR3 sequence (DNA): TGTGCCAGCAGTTTGAGCGGGCCCGGGGAGCTGTTTTTT. It codes for CASSLSGPGELFF.

The J gene is TRBJ1-6, the V gene TRBV4-3; 9 nucleotides align to TRBD1. The CDR3 sequence is 16 residues long. Germline-derived CDR1 and CDR2 are LGHNA and YSLEER. J was trimmed by 9 bases and V by 0 bases; bases with no gene match: 6. The CDR3 is CASSQEGTGIGSPLHF. CDR3 DNA sequence: TGCGCCAGCAGCCAAGAAGGGACAGGGATAGGTTCACCCCTCCACTTT.

This chain joins TRBV6-5 and TRBJ1-3; D might be TRBD1 (5 bases). V was cut by 5 bases and J by 0 bases, with 8 bases left in between. The CDR3 length is 14 residues. Germline assignment: CDR1 MNHEY and CDR2 SVGAGI. The CDR3 DNA sequence: TGTGCCAGCAGTCCCAGGGCCTCTGGAAACACCATATATTTT. It specifies CASSPRASGNTIYF.

The chain combines TRBV5-8 with TRBJ1-5; D may be TRBD1 (5 bases). The germline V and J ends were trimmed by 0 bases and 6 bases, with 10 bases remaining between them. The CDR3 sequence is 14 residues long. The germline V gene encodes CDR1 SGHTS and CDR2 YDEGEE. CDR3 DNA: TGTGCCAGCAGCTTGGGGCCCGGGGGTCAGCCCCAGCATTTT. Translated: CASSLGPGGQPQHF.

The gene calls are TRBV6-6 and TRBJ1-2; D remains ambiguous. The CDR3 covers 13 residues. V was pared by 6 bases and J by 3 bases, with 11 bases between. CDR1 and CDR2 (germline): MNHNY, SVGAGI (reference sequence). CDR3 coding DNA: TGTGCCAGCAGACTAGGCCAGGACTATGGCTACACCTTC. Translating it yields CASRLGQDYGYTF.

This chain joins TRBV7-9 and TRBJ1-2, with 7 nucleotides matching TRBD1. The CDR3 runs to 13 residues. Trimming took 1 base from V and 8 from J; bases not matched to a gene: 4. In germline, CDR1 is SEHNR, CDR2 FQNEAQ (reference sequence). CDR3 sequence (DNA): TGTGCCAGCAGCTTAGGACAGGGTGCCGGCTACACCTTC. This encodes CASSLGQGAGYTF.

This chain links TRBV7-6 with TRBJ2-7; 8 nucleotides match TRBD1. Germline CDR1 and CDR2: SGHVS and FNYEAQ. This CDR3 spans 15 amino acids. Trimming removed 5 bases from V and 4 bases from J; junction bases left unmatched: 10. The CDR3 nucleotides are TGTGCCAGCAGCGCAATAGACAGGGGCACATACGAGCAGTACTTC. Translated: CASSAIDRGTYEQYF.

The chain combines TRBV11-2 with TRBJ1-2; D uncertain. The CDR3 is 16 residues long. Germline V gene sequence: CDR1 SGHAT, CDR2 FQNNGV. Deletions cut 4 bases from V and 5 bases from J, with 20 bases between. CDR3 sequence: CASSSFRGETGYGYTF. The CDR3 DNA reads as TGTGCCAGCAGCTCTTTTCGCGGGGAAACCGGGTATGGCTACACCTTC.

The V gene is TRBV30, the J gene TRBJ1-6; D is possibly TRBD1 (5 bases). The germline V gene encodes CDR1 GTSNPN and CDR2 SVGIG (reference sequence). Trimming cost V 0 bases and J 2 bases, with 14 bases left between them. The CDR3 totals 17 residues. Written as DNA, the CDR3 is TGTGCCTGGAGTGTACGGCAGGGAAGTCCCTATAATTCACCCCTCCACTTT. Translated: CAWSVRQGSPYNSPLHF.